This passage covers 6 T cell receptor beta chains from one sample sequenced in a study of cytomegalovirus exposure and HLA in healthy donors. Primers included in the PCR were 60 Vbeta and 13 Jbeta primers. Produced via immunoSEQ multiplex PCR; TCRdb's table is partial and in-frame only. The table includes some 76,000 clones, about four fifths detected once. Sequencing input: PBMCs. Receptors were obtained from a woman in her forties or fifties in good health and CMV-seronegative.

This clone appeared once. This chain links TRBV28 with TRBJ2-7, with 12 bases that match TRBD2. Germline CDR1 is MDHEN and CDR2 is SYDVKM. The CDR3 runs to 18 residues. The V segment lost 7 bases and the J segment 3 bases; nucleotides outside the gene matches: 16. CDR3 residues: CASIEGLAGLGGLYEQYF. The CDR3 nucleotides are TGTGCCAGCATAGAGGGACTAGCGGGTCTGGGGGGACTCTACGAGCAGTACTTC.

A few counts support this clone. V usage is TRBV2 and J usage is TRBJ1-1, with D unresolved. Trimming stripped 7 bases from V and 7 bases from J, with 13 bases between. The CDR3 totals 12 residues. Germline V CDR1 and CDR2: SNHLY, FYNNEI. CDR3: CASTIGTIEAFF. The CDR3 bases are TGTGCCAGCACTATTGGTACTATTGAAGCTTTCTTT.

This clone was recorded a few times. V gene TRBV5-1 combines with J gene TRBJ2-1; the D gene is possibly TRBD2 (6 bases). The germline V gene has CDR1 SGHRS and CDR2 YFSETQ. The CDR3 is 15 residues long. Between the trimmed V and J ends, which lost 0 bases and 4 bases, there was a span of 11 bases. The CDR3 DNA sequence: TGCGCCAGCAGCTTGGGGCCAGCGGGTTACAATGAGCAGTTCTTC. Its protein product is CASSLGPAGYNEQFF.

J is TRBJ2-3 and V is TRBV28; TRBD2 agrees at 13 bases. Germline CDR1 reads MDHEN; CDR2 reads SYDVKM. V shed 4 bases and J 2 bases; nucleotides not matched to a gene: 9. The CDR3 runs to 18 residues. The CDR3 spells CASSSGTSGAILTDTQYF. The CDR3 DNA sequence: TGTGCCAGCAGTTCCGGGACTAGCGGGGCCATTCTCACAGATACGCAGTATTTT.

The chain carries TRBV7-2 and TRBJ2-7, with 7 bases matching TRBD2. V shed 1 base, J shed 6 bases, and the junction held 3 bases outside the gene matches. The CDR3 extends over 13 amino acids. Germline V CDR1 and CDR2: SGHTA, FQGNSA. CDR3: CASSLGIAGEQYV. CDR3 nucleotides: TGTGCCAGCAGCTTAGGGATAGCGGGCGAGCAGTACGTC.

V usage is TRBV9 and J usage is TRBJ2-1; TRBD1 matches at 7 bases. This CDR3 has 14 amino acids. Germline-derived CDR1 and CDR2 are SGDLS and YYNGEE. The ends lost 4 bases at V and 9 bases at J; junction bases unmatched: 10. CDR3 protein: CASSPPGGGFEQFF. DNA of the CDR3: TGTGCCAGCAGCCCCCCAGGGGGTGGGTTTGAGCAGTTCTTC.